These 26 T cell receptor beta chains came from one sample sequenced in a study of T cells in Graves' hyperthyroidism and ophthalmopathy. Amplification of TCR beta CDR3 regions used RNA as the template. Using the HTBI primer set, a first-round RT-PCR was run on the TCR CDR3. Via MiXCR, TCRdb re-called the multiplex PCR reads, giving one row per CDR3 protein. Seen here are about 640,000 distinct CDR3 sequences, about a fifth observed once, and the top ten hold 34%. Sequenced: blood. Receptors were obtained from a young man with Graves' ophthalmopathy.

This clonotype came up a few times. This chain uses TRBV7-2 with TRBJ2-3; TRBD2 matches 8 bases. Germline CDR1 and CDR2: SGHTA and FQGNSA. J lost 3 bases, V lost 6 bases, and 5 bases had no gene match. The CDR3 is 14 amino acids. The CDR3 region has the DNA TGTGCCAGCAGGCCGGGACTAGAGACAGATACGCAGTATTTT. Its protein is CASRPGLETDTQYF.

The V and J genes are TRBV29-1 and TRBJ2-7; tentative D call: TRBD1 (5 bases). The CDR3 runs 10 residues. The germline V gene encodes CDR1 SQVTM and CDR2 ANQGSEA. The V end was cut by 6 bases, the J end by 6 bases, with 9 bases between. Here the CDR3 DNA reads TGCAGCGTCCAAGGGGTCGAGCAGTACTTC. Translated: CSVQGVEQYF.

In its sample, this clonotype was seen a few times. V usage is TRBV4-3 and J usage is TRBJ2-5, with D perhaps matching TRBD1 (5 bases). In germline, CDR1 is LGHNA, CDR2 YSLEER. There are 13 residues in the CDR3. V lost 3 bases and J 5 bases, leaving 10 bases between the germline ends. The CDR3 DNA is TGCGCCAGCAGCCAGACAGAAGGGGAGACCCAGTACTTC. As protein: CASSQTEGETQYF.

This chain connects TRBV30 to TRBJ1-3; D remains unclear. CDR3 size: 15 residues. Germline V gene sequence: CDR1 GTSNPN, CDR2 SVGIG (reference sequence). V dropped 2 bases and J dropped 2 bases, with 13 bases sitting between them. The CDR3 DNA sequence: TGTGCCTGGAGTTTTTTTCTGATCGCTGGAAACACCATATATTTT. Protein product: CAWSFFLIAGNTIYF.

The J gene is TRBJ2-5, the V gene TRBV6-1; the D gene is possibly TRBD2 (6 bases). Germline V gives CDR1 MNHNS, CDR2 SASEGT. The CDR3 spans 13 residues. The V and J ends lost 6 bases and 4 bases respectively, with 12 bases between them. As DNA, the CDR3 is TGTGCCAGCAGGACACCCGGGGGAGAGACCCAGTACTTC. As protein: CASRTPGGETQYF.

This clonotype was detected a few times. The gene calls are TRBV5-4 and TRBJ2-5; TRBD2 aligns across 12 bases. CDR1 and CDR2 from the germline V gene are SGHNT and YYREEE (reference sequence). The CDR3 runs to 15 residues. The ends lost 4 bases at V and 4 bases at J; junction bases unmatched: 5. The DNA for the CDR3 is TGTGCCAGCAGCGCTCCGACTAGCGGGAGAGAGACCCAGTACTTC. Translated: CASSAPTSGRETQYF.

The gene calls are TRBV13 and TRBJ2-5; D unresolved. Germline values: CDR1 PRHDT, CDR2 FYEKMQ (reference sequence). The CDR3 contains 13 residues. V was trimmed by 8 bases and J by 2 bases, leaving 12 bases between them. The CDR3 DNA follows: TGTGCCAGCGGGCTAGAAGGACAAGAGACCCAGTACTTC. It encodes CASGLEGQETQYF.

This clonotype has a count of ten or more. The V and J genes are TRBV11-2 and TRBJ2-7, with TRBD2 matching over 10 bases. This CDR3 contains 17 residues. The ends lost 1 base at V and 6 bases at J; junction bases unmatched: 12. The V gene's germline CDR1 is SGHAT and CDR2 FQNNGV. CDR3 residues: CASSLGLGEREGLEQYF. CDR3 DNA: TGTGCCAGCAGCTTAGGTTTAGGCGAGCGGGAGGGCCTCGAGCAGTACTTC.

The chain carries TRBV24-1 and TRBJ2-1, with D possibly matching TRBD2 (6 bases). CDR1 is KGHDR, CDR2 SFDVKD, per germline. There are 13 residues in the CDR3. Trimming left V 6 bases short and J 5 bases short, with 10 bases between. The CDR3 loop reads CATSPRLDNEQFF. The CDR3, as DNA: TGTGCCACCAGTCCCCGACTAGACAATGAGCAGTTCTTC.

The chain links TRBV9 to TRBJ2-1; TRBD1 matches 9 bases. The CDR3 extends over 16 amino acids. The V and J ends lost 5 bases and 9 bases, in that order; junction bases with no gene match: 15. The germline gives CDR1 SGDLS, CDR2 YYNGEE. The CDR3 here is CASSSPSQGATREQFF. CDR3 DNA: TGTGCCAGCAGTAGCCCCTCACAGGGGGCTACACGTGAGCAGTTCTTC.

This clonotype has only a few counts. The chain employs TRBV7-2 and TRBJ2-7; 15 positions match TRBD2. This CDR3 region has 16 residues. From germline, CDR1 is SGHTA and CDR2 FQGNSA. Losses at the gene ends were 5 bases for V and 7 bases for J; bases not matched to a gene: 9. CDR3 nucleotide sequence: TGTGCCAGCAGCCCTATTGGACTAGCGGGAGGGCCTGAGCAGTACTTC. Its translation: CASSPIGLAGGPEQYF.

This clonotype has ten or more counts. This rearrangement joins TRBV20-1 to TRBJ1-1, with a tentative D call TRBD1 (5 bases). The CDR3 runs 12 residues. V dropped 3 bases and J dropped 5 bases, with 10 bases sitting between them. Germline CDR1 reads DFQATT; CDR2 reads SNEGSKA (reference sequence). DNA for the CDR3: TGCAGTGCTAGGGGGGGGGATACTGAAGCTTTCTTT. The encoded protein is CSARGGDTEAFF.

This clonotype was observed once. A single base separates this from a much larger clone, so it may be a read error. The gene calls are TRBV2 and TRBJ2-7; 8 bases are a match to TRBD2. Trimming removed 1 base from V and 4 bases from J; junction bases left unmatched: 9. Germline CDR1 is SNHLY and CDR2 is FYNNEI. The CDR3 has 16 residues. CDR3 region: CASSEVRASGRYEQYF. The CDR3 DNA sequence: TGTGCCAGCAGTGAAGTGCGGGCTAGCGGGCGGTACGAGCAGTACTTC.

In its sample, this clonotype was seen a few times. This sequence joins TRBV5-1 and TRBJ1-4, with D unclear. This CDR3 contains 16 residues. Trimming left V 3 bases short and J 0 bases short, with 12 bases between. CDR1 is SGHRS, CDR2 YFSETQ, per germline. CDR3 coding DNA: TGCGCCAGCAGCTGGGCAGAGGCAGCAACTAATGAAAAACTGTTTTTT. Residues: CASSWAEAATNEKLFF. Full variable domain (rest looked up from reference TRBV5-1 and TRBJ1-4): KAGVTQTPRYLIKTRGQQVTLSCSPISGHRSVSWYQQTPGQGLQFLFEYFSETQRNKGNFPGRFSGRQFSNSRSEMNVSTLELGDSALYLCASSWAEAATNEKLFFGSGTQLSVL.

This clonotype was counted only a few times. The chain is built from TRBV2 and TRBJ2-3; no clear D. The CDR3 runs 12 residues. V shed 0 bases and J shed 6 bases, with 4 bases lying between them. Germline V gives CDR1 SNHLY, CDR2 FYNNEI. The chain's CDR3 is CASSEARDTQYF. In DNA form, the CDR3 reads TGTGCCAGCAGTGAAGCTAGGGATACGCAGTATTTT.

Points on this clonotype: Just one base apart from a much larger clone, this may be a read error. The chain has TRBV28 and TRBJ1-5; D gene ambiguous. Germline CDR1 is MDHEN and CDR2 is SYDVKM. This CDR3 spans 15 amino acids. CDR3 sequence (DNA): TGTGCCAGCCGCCCCGGGATAACTAGCAATCGGCCCCAGCATTTT. Translated: CASRPGITSNRPQHF.

This clonotype was picked up a small number of times. This chain links TRBV28 with TRBJ2-7; weak D call: TRBD1 (6 bases). The CDR3 loop spans 16 amino acids. V shed 5 bases and J shed 2 bases, with 19 bases lying between them. Germline-derived CDR1 and CDR2 are MDHEN and SYDVKM. CDR3 amino acids: CASSGYRDWGTYEQYF. CDR3 in DNA: TGTGCCAGCAGTGGGTACAGGGATTGGGGGACCTACGAGCAGTACTTC.

The chain employs TRBV5-1 and TRBJ1-4; D gene uncertain. The V and J ends lost 0 bases and 0 bases respectively, with 12 bases between them. The CDR3 covers 17 residues. Germline lookup yields CDR1 SGHRS and CDR2 YFSETQ. The CDR3 spells CASSLERVSATNEKLFF. The CDR3 nucleotides read TGCGCCAGCAGCTTGGAAAGGGTTTCTGCAACTAATGAAAAACTGTTTTTT.

Ten or more counts support this clonotype. The CDR3, as DNA: TGTGCCAGCAGTTACGATGGAGACCTGAACACTGAAGCTTTCTTT. Its translation: CASSYDGDLNTEAFF. The chain links TRBV6-6 to TRBJ1-1, with unresolved D. This CDR3 region has 15 residues. V was shortened by 2 bases and J by 0 bases, with 10 bases between the two germline ends. In germline, CDR1 is MNHNY, CDR2 SVGAGI (reference sequence).

The sample holds one count of this clonotype. The genes are TRBV5-1 and TRBJ2-7, with D maybe TRBD1 (6 bases). With 3 bases removed from V and 2 bases from J, the gap between germline ends came to 18 bases. CDR1 and CDR2 (germline): SGHRS, YFSETQ. The CDR3 has 16 residues. The CDR3 DNA is TGCGCCAGCAGCTGGGGGTCATCGGACAGCCCCTACGAGCAGTACTTC. Translated: CASSWGSSDSPYEQYF.

To note about this clonotype: This may be a read error, as it is one base from a much larger clone. V usage is TRBV2 and J usage is TRBJ2-7; D gene ambiguous. V shed 7 bases and J shed 9 bases, with 19 bases lying between them. Germline CDR1 reads SNHLY; CDR2 reads FYNNEI. The CDR3 covers 13 residues. CDR3 nucleotides: TGTGCCAGCATTAGGACGACTCCGTTCGGGCAGTACTTC. Translated, it gives CASIRTTPFGQYF.

This chain links TRBV5-4 with TRBJ1-1, with D tentatively TRBD1 (6 bases). CDR1 SGHNT and CDR2 YYREEE come from the germline V gene (reference sequence). The CDR3 covers 16 residues. The V end was cut by 1 base, the J end by 4 bases, with 17 bases between. The CDR3 region is CASSLPRGGGVTEAFF. The CDR3 region has the DNA TGTGCCAGCAGCTTGCCCAGGGGAGGAGGGGTCACTGAAGCTTTCTTT.

V and J are TRBV4-1 and TRBJ1-1, with D hard to call. Looked up from germline, CDR1 is MGHRA and CDR2 is YSYEKL. There are 14 residues in the CDR3. V was clipped by 0 bases and J by 1 base, with 6 bases between them. CDR3 sequence (DNA): TGCGCCAGCAGCCAAGAATTCGGGAACACTGAAGCTTTCTTT. Its protein product is CASSQEFGNTEAFF.

This clonotype was seen many times. The chain combines TRBV5-1 with TRBJ1-4; D is ambiguous. The CDR3 loop spans 15 amino acids. The germline V and J ends were trimmed by 0 bases and 0 bases, with 6 bases remaining between them. Germline CDR1 is SGHRS and CDR2 is YFSETQ. The CDR3 DNA follows: TGCGCCAGCAGCTTGGGTACAGCAACTAATGAAAAACTGTTTTTT. Protein: CASSLGTATNEKLFF.

Of note for this clonotype: A single base separates this from a much larger clone, so it may be a read error. The chain carries TRBV24-1 and TRBJ2-1; D perhaps matches TRBD1 (5 bases). Germline V gene data show CDR1 as KGHDR and CDR2 as SFDVKD. The CDR3 sequence is 13 residues long. The CDR3 sequence is CATPDVGDNGQFF. In DNA form, the CDR3 reads TGTGCCACCCCCGACGTAGGGGATAATGGGCAGTTCTTC.

The rearrangement joins TRBV10-1 to TRBJ2-7; D unresolved. Germline CDR1 WNHNN, CDR2 SYGVQD (reference sequence). Trimming cost V 0 bases and J 0 bases, with 12 bases left between them. The CDR3 extends over 16 amino acids. The CDR3 sequence is CASSESWVIPSYEQYF. As DNA, the CDR3 is TGCGCCAGCAGTGAGTCGTGGGTCATACCCTCCTACGAGCAGTACTTC.